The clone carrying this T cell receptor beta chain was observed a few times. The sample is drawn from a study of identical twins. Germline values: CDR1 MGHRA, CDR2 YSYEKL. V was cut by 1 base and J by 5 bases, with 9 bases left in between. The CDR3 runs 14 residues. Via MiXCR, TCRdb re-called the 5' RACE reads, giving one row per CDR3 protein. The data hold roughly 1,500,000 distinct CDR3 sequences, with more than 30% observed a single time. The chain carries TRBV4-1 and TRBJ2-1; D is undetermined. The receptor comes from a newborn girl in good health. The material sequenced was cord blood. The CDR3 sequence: CASSQVSLNNEQFF. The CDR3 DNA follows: TGCGCCAGCAGCCAAGTTAGTTTGAACAATGAGCAGTTCTTC.